This record looks at one TCR beta chain sequence and its context. V shed 5 bases, J shed 0 bases, and the junction held 4 bases outside the gene matches. Germline values: CDR1 SNHLY, CDR2 FYNNEI. The CDR3 runs 15 residues. The sample originates from a study of blood T cell repertoires in COVID-19. On the study more broadly: Sites across the United States, Italy and Spain contributed samples from acute and convalescent COVID-19. PBMCs, B-cell-depleted T cells, or T cells provided the cDNA or gDNA that made up the material.

As originally analysed: Amplification of reference gene primers was used by the study to estimate nucleated cell counts. Assay used: immunoSEQ multiplex PCR; TCRdb lists only in-frame clones, some missing. The V and J calls and clone size were taken over from that table, and D and trimming were inferred from the DNA. The sample holds 88,000 or so clones; about four fifths are singletons and the top ten take roughly 12%. V and J are TRBV2 and TRBJ1-5; TRBD1 matches 7 bases. This TCR was recovered from a man aged 80 or over with acute or convalescent COVID-19. The sequenced sample was peripheral blood. The CDR3 loop reads CASSTTGYSNQPQHF. CDR3 DNA: TGTGCCAGCAGTACGACAGGGTATAGCAATCAGCCCCAGCATTTT.